This TCR beta chain was identified during a study of shared clonotypes between healthy human individuals. Of note for this clone: Antigen: not known.

Trimming shortened V by 3 bases and J by 6 bases, and 14 bases separated the two germline ends. The CDR3 consists of 14 residues. The germline V gene encodes CDR1 KGHSH and CDR2 LQKENI. Notes on the study in general: Large sequencing depth failed to make sorted-subset sequencing complete, rarefaction showed.

Profiling relied on immunoSEQ multiplex PCR, and the TCRdb table lists in-frame clones only, not all of them. The sample includes more than 1.2 million clones, 98% of them seen just once. This receptor was obtained from a man aged 30 to 39 in good health. The chain links TRBV18 to TRBJ1-2; D is undetermined. The sequencing input was naive CD4+ T cells sorted from blood. As to subset: CD45RA+ positively selected. The CDR3, as DNA: TGTGCCAGCTCACCCGGACTACTTCGGGATGGCTACACCTTC. This sequence encodes CASSPGLLRDGYTF.